Listed below are T cell receptor beta chains from one sample, sequenced in a study of blood T cell repertoires in COVID-19. TCRdb's copy holds only in-frame clones and misses some; the assay was immunoSEQ multiplex PCR. The repertoire holds more than 400,000 clones, roughly 90% seen once, with around 0.7% in the top ten. The specimen was PBMCs or T cells enriched from blood (not recorded which). These receptors were taken from a woman between 18 and 29 years old who had recovered from COVID-19. Each CDR3 is given with its conserved first and last residue. D genes are given only for firm matches. For some rows the clone size is stated as once, few or many, or as a class when expanded; others skip it.

clone_size: NA; v_call: TRBV19; d_call: TRBD1; j_call: TRBJ1-1; cdr3_length: 14; cdr3_aa: CASSFGQAGTEAFF; cdr3_nt: TGTGCCAGTAGTTTCGGACAGGCTGGCACTGAAGCTTTCTTT
clone_size: NA; v_call: TRBV29-1; d_call: TRBD1; j_call: TRBJ2-7; cdr3_length: 13; cdr3_aa: CSVRGGETYEQYF; cdr3_nt: TGCAGCGTGCGAGGGGGCGAAACCTACGAGCAGTACTTC
clone_size: NA; v_call: TRBV28; d_call: NA; j_call: TRBJ1-2; cdr3_length: 14; cdr3_aa: CASSPLRSNYGYTF; cdr3_nt: TGTGCCAGCAGTCCTCTTAGATCGAACTATGGCTACACCTTC
clone_size: NA; v_call: TRBV4-2; d_call: NA; j_call: TRBJ2-6; cdr3_length: 15; cdr3_aa: CASSLGVSGANVLTF; cdr3_nt: TGTGCCAGCAGCCTCGGGGTCTCTGGGGCCAACGTCCTGACTTTC
clone_size: NA; v_call: TRBV19; d_call: NA; j_call: TRBJ2-7; cdr3_length: 13; cdr3_aa: CASSRGRPSEQYF; cdr3_nt: TGTGCCAGTAGTCGGGGAAGACCTTCCGAGCAGTACTTC
clone_size: NA; v_call: TRBV9; d_call: NA; j_call: TRBJ1-1; cdr3_length: 14; cdr3_aa: CASSVNRGLGGAFF; cdr3_nt: TGTGCCAGCAGCGTAAACCGCGGACTCGGGGGAGCTTTCTTT
clone_size: NA; v_call: TRBV29-1; d_call: NA; j_call: TRBJ1-1; cdr3_length: 16; cdr3_aa: CSVAGHTRSMNTEAFF; cdr3_nt: TGCAGCGTTGCCGGACACACCCGCTCTATGAACACTGAAGCTTTCTTT
clone_size: NA; v_call: TRBV30; d_call: TRBD1; j_call: TRBJ2-7; cdr3_length: 14; cdr3_aa: CAWSIGTGGYEQYF; cdr3_nt: TGTGCCTGGAGTATTGGGACAGGGGGCTACGAGCAGTACTTC
clone_size: NA; v_call: TRBV2; d_call: NA; j_call: TRBJ2-2; cdr3_length: 13; cdr3_aa: CASSSDGGGELFF; cdr3_nt: TGTGCCAGCAGTTCGGACGGGGGCGGGGAGCTGTTTTTT
clone_size: NA; v_call: TRBV14; d_call: TRBD1; j_call: TRBJ1-1; cdr3_length: 12; cdr3_aa: CASSWTGGKAFF; cdr3_nt: TGTGCCAGCAGCTGGACAGGGGGCAAGGCTTTCTTT
clone_size: once; v_call: TRBV10-3; d_call: NA; j_call: TRBJ1-1; cdr3_length: 12; cdr3_aa: CAISGVQGETFF; cdr3_nt: TGTGCCATCAGTGGGGTACAGGGCGAGACTTTCTTT
clone_size: NA; v_call: TRBV5-8; d_call: TRBD1; j_call: TRBJ2-7; cdr3_length: 13; cdr3_aa: CASSADREYEQYF; cdr3_nt: TGTGCCAGCAGCGCCGACAGGGAATACGAGCAGTACTTC
clone_size: NA; v_call: TRBV3-1/TRBV3-2; d_call: TRBD2; j_call: TRBJ2-2; cdr3_length: 19; cdr3_aa: CASSLDVWTSGENTGELFF; cdr3_nt: TGTGCCAGCAGCCTGGATGTCTGGACTAGCGGGGAGAACACCGGGGAGCTGTTTTTT
clone_size: NA; v_call: TRBV5-8; d_call: NA; j_call: TRBJ2-1; cdr3_length: 15; cdr3_aa: CASRPSPNSYNEQFF; cdr3_nt: TGTGCCAGCAGGCCTAGCCCTAACTCCTACAATGAGCAGTTCTTC
clone_size: NA; v_call: TRBV12-5; d_call: NA; j_call: TRBJ1-4; cdr3_length: 16; cdr3_aa: CASGLASGSTNEKLFF; cdr3_nt: TGTGCTAGTGGTTTGGCCTCAGGGTCAACTAATGAAAAACTGTTTTTT
clone_size: NA; v_call: TRBV3-1/TRBV3-2; d_call: NA; j_call: TRBJ1-4; cdr3_length: 14; cdr3_aa: CASSPPGHDEKLFF; cdr3_nt: TGTGCCAGCAGCCCCCCTGGCCACGATGAAAAACTGTTTTTT
clone_size: NA; v_call: TRBV5-8; d_call: NA; j_call: TRBJ1-6; cdr3_length: 14; cdr3_aa: CASSLKQENSPLHF; cdr3_nt: TGTGCCAGCAGCTTGAAACAGGAAAATTCACCCCTCCACTTT
clone_size: NA; v_call: TRBV5-1; d_call: TRBD2; j_call: TRBJ2-3; cdr3_length: 16; cdr3_aa: CASSLRGGGALDTQYF; cdr3_nt: TGCGCCAGCAGCTTGAGGGGCGGGGGGGCGTTAGATACGCAGTATTTT
clone_size: NA; v_call: TRBV7-6; d_call: TRBD1; j_call: TRBJ1-1; cdr3_length: 14; cdr3_aa: CASSSLTGATEAFF; cdr3_nt: TGTGCCAGCAGCTCCTTAACAGGGGCGACTGAAGCTTTCTTT
clone_size: NA; v_call: TRBV6-1; d_call: NA; j_call: TRBJ1-2; cdr3_length: 15; cdr3_aa: CASSASTGLIDGYTF; cdr3_nt: TGTGCCAGCAGTGCCAGTACAGGGTTAATTGATGGCTACACCTTC
clone_size: once; v_call: TRBV20-1; d_call: TRBD1; j_call: TRBJ1-1; cdr3_length: 14; cdr3_aa: CSAGAGTGDTEAFF; cdr3_nt: TGCAGTGCTGGTGCCGGGACAGGGGACACTGAAGCTTTCTTT
clone_size: NA; v_call: TRBV7-3; d_call: TRBD2; j_call: TRBJ2-3; cdr3_length: 15; cdr3_aa: CASSYGTTSTDTQYF; cdr3_nt: TGTGCCAGCAGCTACGGGACTACAAGCACAGATACGCAGTATTTT
clone_size: NA; v_call: TRBV3-1/TRBV3-2; d_call: NA; j_call: TRBJ1-2; cdr3_length: 12; cdr3_aa: CASSHYRNGYTF; cdr3_nt: TGTGCCAGCAGCCACTACAGGAATGGCTACACCTTC
clone_size: NA; v_call: TRBV4-1; d_call: NA; j_call: TRBJ1-4; cdr3_length: 16; cdr3_aa: CASSQGMGRTNEKLFF; cdr3_nt: TGCGCCAGCAGCCAAGGAATGGGGAGGACTAATGAAAAACTGTTTTTT
clone_size: NA; v_call: TRBV10-2; d_call: NA; j_call: TRBJ1-2; cdr3_length: 14; cdr3_aa: CATAGGGRSYGYTF; cdr3_nt: TGCGCCACCGCCGGGGGGGGGAGGTCCTATGGCTACACCTTC
clone_size: NA; v_call: TRBV29-1; d_call: NA; j_call: TRBJ1-2; cdr3_length: 13; cdr3_aa: CSVGAQYSDGYTF; cdr3_nt: TGCAGCGTTGGGGCTCAATACTCGGATGGCTACACCTTC
clone_size: NA; v_call: TRBV19; d_call: NA; j_call: TRBJ1-5; cdr3_length: 15; cdr3_aa: CASSISEYSNQPQHF; cdr3_nt: TGTGCCAGTAGCATCTCGGAGTATAGCAATCAGCCCCAGCATTTT
clone_size: NA; v_call: TRBV23-1; d_call: NA; j_call: TRBJ1-4; cdr3_length: 14; cdr3_aa: CATNSQSGNEKLFF; cdr3_nt: TGCGCCACCAATAGTCAGTCAGGTAATGAAAAACTGTTTTTT
clone_size: many; v_call: TRBV19; d_call: NA; j_call: TRBJ1-5; cdr3_length: 14; cdr3_aa: CASSGRAGDQPQHF; cdr3_nt: TGTGCCAGTAGTGGGAGGGCAGGGGATCAGCCCCAGCATTTT
clone_size: NA; v_call: TRBV12-5; d_call: TRBD1; j_call: TRBJ1-2; cdr3_length: 15; cdr3_aa: CASGLGQAYNYGYTF; cdr3_nt: TGTGCTAGTGGACTCGGACAGGCCTATAACTATGGCTACACCTTC
clone_size: once; v_call: TRBV27; d_call: NA; j_call: TRBJ1-6; cdr3_length: 13; cdr3_aa: CASSTNRNSPLHF; cdr3_nt: TGTGCCAGCAGTACGAACAGGAATTCACCCCTCCACTTT
clone_size: NA; v_call: TRBV6-2/TRBV6-3; d_call: NA; j_call: TRBJ2-7; cdr3_length: 14; cdr3_aa: CASSPTSGGNEQYF; cdr3_nt: TGTGCCAGCAGCCCCACCAGCGGTGGGAATGAGCAGTACTTC
clone_size: NA; v_call: TRBV5-1; d_call: TRBD1; j_call: TRBJ1-1; cdr3_length: 16; cdr3_aa: CASSSGQLVGNTEAFF; cdr3_nt: TGCGCCAGCAGCTCGGGACAGCTTGTCGGGAACACTGAAGCTTTCTTT
clone_size: NA; v_call: TRBV10-3; d_call: TRBD2; j_call: TRBJ2-1; cdr3_length: 15; cdr3_aa: CAISALGTSGNEQFF; cdr3_nt: TGTGCCATCAGCGCCCTGGGGACTAGCGGCAATGAGCAGTTCTTC
clone_size: few; v_call: TRBV3-1/TRBV3-2; d_call: NA; j_call: TRBJ1-3; cdr3_length: 13; cdr3_aa: CASSQDGGNTIYF; cdr3_nt: TGTGCCAGCAGCCAAGACGGGGGAAACACCATATATTTT
clone_size: NA; v_call: TRBV18; d_call: NA; j_call: TRBJ2-5; cdr3_length: 15; cdr3_aa: CASSLADGQKETQYF; cdr3_nt: TGTGCCAGCTCATTGGCCGACGGACAAAAAGAGACCCAGTACTTC
clone_size: NA; v_call: TRBV7-3; d_call: NA; j_call: TRBJ1-1; cdr3_length: 13; cdr3_aa: CASSLNEGTEAFF; cdr3_nt: TGTGCCAGCAGCTTAAACGAGGGTACTGAAGCTTTCTTT
clone_size: NA; v_call: TRBV5-1; d_call: TRBD1; j_call: TRBJ1-2; cdr3_length: 14; cdr3_aa: CASSLGTGAYGYTF; cdr3_nt: TGCGCCAGCAGCTTGGGGACAGGGGCCTATGGCTACACCTTC
clone_size: NA; v_call: TRBV4-2; d_call: TRBD1; j_call: TRBJ2-3; cdr3_length: 17; cdr3_aa: CASSQYGQGPGTDTQYF; cdr3_nt: TGTGCCAGCAGCCAATATGGACAGGGGCCTGGCACAGATACGCAGTATTTT
clone_size: NA; v_call: TRBV18; d_call: NA; j_call: TRBJ1-6; cdr3_length: 15; cdr3_aa: CASSPRGSYNSPLHF; cdr3_nt: TGTGCCAGCTCACCACGCGGCTCCTATAATTCACCCCTCCACTTT
clone_size: NA; v_call: TRBV6-5; d_call: TRBD1; j_call: TRBJ1-1; cdr3_length: 15; cdr3_aa: CARVGIRDRNTEAFF; cdr3_nt: TGTGCCAGAGTGGGGATCCGGGACAGGAACACTGAAGCTTTCTTT